This T cell receptor (beta chain) was obtained from a study of T cell repertoires in cytomegalovirus infection. CDR1 is DFQATT and CDR2 is SNEGSKA in the germline V gene (reference sequence). The CDR3 spans 11 residues. V was pared by 3 bases and J by 6 bases, with 8 bases between. For this clonotype: The antigen remains undetermined.

From the reads, TCRdb called clonotypes with MiXCR, one entry per CDR3 protein. Among around 570,000 distinct CDR3 sequences listed, just under 40% were seen once. The source was cultured PBMCs, collected from culture after CMV antigen stimulation. The sequence came from a human donor in good health (CMV status not recorded). Some clones in this sample may be carry-over from other donors' samples. This sequence joins TRBV20-1 and TRBJ1-1, with D uncertain. CDR3 coding DNA: TGCAGTGCTAGTTCCGTCGCTGAAGCTTTCTTT. Amino acid sequence: CSASSVAEAFF.